The 30 T cell receptor beta chains below were found in one sample sequenced in a study of CD8+ T cells in alopecia areata. It was cDNA, reverse transcribed from extracted RNA, that served as the sequencing template. Sequencing was performed with immunoSEQ multiplex PCR; in TCRdb, only in-frame clones are kept and a portion is missing. The data show some 12,000 clones, around 62% seen once. Specimens obtained from alopecia areata patients comprised lesional scalp punch biopsies and peripheral blood. The sequenced sample consisted of skin. The receptor set was obtained from a human donor with alopecia areata.

This sequence joins TRBV11-3 and TRBJ2-3; D unclear. Trimming took 1 base from V and 2 from J, leaving 10 bases between them. The CDR3 totals 15 residues. Per the germline V gene, CDR1 is SGHNT and CDR2 is YENEEA. This chain's CDR3 is CASSLGRINTDTQYF. CDR3 DNA: TGTGCCAGCAGCTTAGGGCGGATAAACACAGATACGCAGTATTTT.

This clone was counted only a few times. This chain uses TRBV2 with TRBJ2-3; 7 positions agree with TRBD2. There are 15 residues in the CDR3. Germline loops: CDR1 SNHLY, CDR2 FYNNEI. V shed 3 bases, J shed 4 bases, and the junction held 7 bases outside the gene matches. CDR3 in DNA: TGTGCCAGCAGTGATCAACGGGAGGAGGCAGATACGCAGTATTTT. Residues: CASSDQREEADTQYF.

This chain uses TRBV7-2 with TRBJ2-5; no clear D gene. This CDR3 is built from 13 residues. The V gene lost 2 bases and the J gene lost 2 bases, with 6 bases spanning the gap. Germline V lookup: CDR1 SGHTA, CDR2 FQGNSA. The CDR3: CASSLILQETQYF. The CDR3 coding sequence is TGTGCCAGCAGCTTAATCTTACAAGAGACCCAGTACTTC.

This chain joins TRBV6-5 and TRBJ2-5; the D gene could be TRBD1 or TRBD2 (5 bases each). V lost 8 bases and J 11 bases, leaving 27 bases between the germline ends. This CDR3 has 15 amino acids. The germline V gene has CDR1 MNHEY and CDR2 SVGAGI. CDR3 region: CASCQTGTPALEQYF. In DNA form, the CDR3 reads TGTGCCAGCTGCCAAACCGGGACCCCGGCATTAGAGCAGTACTTC.

This clone is categorized as medium-sized. Within the sample, other DNA sequences also encode this same CDR3. The rearrangement joins TRBV29-1 to TRBJ2-3; the D gene is possibly TRBD2 (5 bases). Germline lookup yields CDR1 SQVTM and CDR2 ANQGSEA. This CDR3 contains 13 residues. V lost 6 bases, J lost 2 bases, and 12 bases lay in between. CDR3 sequence: CSVATGFTDTQYF. The CDR3 region has the DNA TGCAGCGTCGCAACGGGATTCACAGATACGCAGTATTTT.

The table lists this clone with a count of one. The chain combines TRBV6-6 with TRBJ2-2; D is unresolved. Germline values: CDR1 MNHNY, CDR2 SVGAGI (reference sequence). The V and J ends lost 2 bases and 4 bases respectively, with 8 bases between them. The CDR3 spans 14 residues. The CDR3 spells CASSYTPFTGELFF. In DNA, the CDR3 is TGTGCCAGCAGTTACACGCCTTTCACCGGGGAGCTGTTTTTT.

The chain is built from TRBV5-1 and TRBJ2-6; 7 positions match TRBD1. The germline V gene has CDR1 SGHRS and CDR2 YFSETQ. The CDR3 is made up of 16 amino acids. The J segment lost 2 bases and the V segment lost 0 bases, leaving 2 bases of the junction unmatched. DNA for the CDR3: TGCGCCAGCAGCTTGGAAGGGGGCGCTGGGGCCAACGTCCTGACTTTC. This gives the protein CASSLEGGAGANVLTF.

The table lists this clone with a few counts. The chain joins TRBV7-8 to TRBJ2-2; the match to TRBD1 covers 8 bases. With 4 bases clipped from V and 4 bases from J, the junction kept 5 bases outside the gene matches. This CDR3 has 15 residues. Germline CDR1 reads SGHVS; CDR2 reads FQNEAQ. The CDR3 loop reads CASSSTGAGTGELFF. In DNA, the CDR3 is TGTGCCAGCAGCTCGACAGGGGCGGGCACCGGGGAGCTGTTTTTT.

The rearrangement links TRBV28 to TRBJ1-1; 7 bases fit TRBD1. Germline CDR1 MDHEN, CDR2 SYDVKM. The ends lost 5 bases at V and 0 bases at J; junction bases unmatched: 18. The CDR3 has 19 amino acids. CDR3 sequence (DNA): TGTGCCAGCAGTCTATTATGGGGGACAGTAGTCCCCATGAACACTGAAGCTTTCTTT. This translates into CASSLLWGTVVPMNTEAFF.

The chain recombines TRBV19 with TRBJ1-2; maybe TRBD1 (5 bases). Trimming removed 9 bases at V and 0 bases at J, with 20 bases between. Germline V lookup: CDR1 LNHDA, CDR2 SQIVND (reference sequence). There are 16 residues in the CDR3. CDR3 region: CASTAGPRPSNYGYTF. Here the CDR3 DNA reads TGTGCCAGCACTGCAGGGCCGCGACCTTCTAACTATGGCTACACCTTC.

Only one count was recorded for this clone. This rearrangement joins TRBV7-2 to TRBJ1-4, with a tentative D call TRBD1 (6 bases). There are 15 residues in the CDR3. Between the trimmed V and J ends, which lost 1 base and 8 bases, there was a span of 14 bases. Germline assignment: CDR1 SGHTA and CDR2 FQGNSA. In DNA, the CDR3 is TGTGCCAGCAGCTTAGTCCAGGGGTCGGGCGAAAAACTGTTTTTT. Its protein product is CASSLVQGSGEKLFF.

A few counts support this clone. The V call is TRBV5-1, the J call TRBJ2-7, with D hard to call. The CDR3 spans 15 residues. From germline, CDR1 is SGHRS and CDR2 YFSETQ. V shed 4 bases and J shed 0 bases, with 14 bases lying between them. CDR3 nucleotides: TGCGCCAGCAGCCCCCGGACCACAAGCTCCTACGAGCAGTACTTC. Protein sequence: CASSPRTTSSYEQYF.

The gene calls are TRBV7-2 and TRBJ1-1; 7 positions match TRBD1. The CDR3 consists of 18 residues. J gave up 1 base and V 5 bases, and 16 bases lay outside the gene matches. Germline loops: CDR1 SGHTA, CDR2 FQGNSA. CDR3 nucleotide sequence: TGTGCCAGCAGCAGAACCGGGACAGTGGTCCGAGGGAACACTGAAGCTTTCTTT. This encodes CASSRTGTVVRGNTEAFF.

The rearrangement uses TRBV5-8 and TRBJ2-5; TRBD2 matches at 8 bases. The CDR3 extends over 13 amino acids. With V trimmed by 5 bases and J by 5 bases, 5 bases remained unmatched. The germline V gene has CDR1 SGHTS and CDR2 YDEGEE. The CDR3 coding sequence is TGTGCCAGCAGGCAGCGGGGGCGCGAGACCCAGTACTTC. Translation: CASRQRGRETQYF.

Notes on this clone: Within the sample, other DNA sequences also encode this same CDR3. The chain combines TRBV20-1 with TRBJ1-4; D gene unclear. In germline, CDR1 is DFQATT, CDR2 SNEGSKA (reference sequence). The CDR3 runs 11 residues. V dropped 3 bases and J dropped 7 bases, with 6 bases sitting between them. CDR3 in DNA: TGCAGTGCTAGGGTGTCTGAAAAACTGTTTTTT. Translating it yields CSARVSEKLFF.

Only a few counts were recorded for this clone. The chain uses TRBV7-6 and TRBJ2-1, with D possibly matching TRBD2 (6 bases). This CDR3 has 17 amino acids. The germline V gene encodes CDR1 SGHVS and CDR2 FNYEAQ. Deletions cut 5 bases from V and 5 bases from J, with 22 bases between. The CDR3 DNA is TGTGCCAGCAGCCCAGCCGGGTTCGAGGGACTTAACAATGAGCAGTTCTTC. This translates into CASSPAGFEGLNNEQFF.

CDR3 protein: CASSSARIILFEQYF. The CDR3 DNA is TGTGCCAGCAGCTCAGCTAGGATCATCCTATTCGAGCAGTACTTC. V is TRBV5-6 and J is TRBJ2-5; unclear D gene. The end of the DNA aligns better with TRBJ2-7, so the J call may be wrong. Germline V lookup: CDR1 SGHDT, CDR2 YYEEEE. The CDR3 has 15 amino acids.

V and J are TRBV6-6 and TRBJ1-5, with no clear D. The length of the CDR3 is 14 residues. From germline, CDR1 is MNHNY and CDR2 SVGAGI (reference sequence). The ends were cut back, 0 bases at V and 4 bases at J, with 7 bases in the middle. In DNA, the CDR3 is TGTGCCAGCAGTTACTCCGGGTTGAATCAGCCCCAGCATTTT. It yields the protein CASSYSGLNQPQHF.

This clone came up a few times. Different DNA sequences within this sample yield the same CDR3. This chain connects TRBV18 to TRBJ2-3, with D perhaps matching TRBD2 (6 bases). V lost 2 bases and J lost 2, with 8 bases in between. Per the germline V gene, CDR1 is KGHSH and CDR2 is LQKENI. CDR3 length: 14 residues. Here the CDR3 DNA reads TGTGCCAGCTCACCAGCGGGATACACAGATACGCAGTATTTT. This sequence encodes CASSPAGYTDTQYF.

This clone was detected only a few times. The V gene is TRBV5-1, the J gene TRBJ2-6, with D perhaps matching TRBD1 or TRBD2 (6 bases each). There are 16 residues in the CDR3. Germline CDR1 reads SGHRS; CDR2 reads YFSETQ. Trimming pared 3 bases from V and 3 bases from J, leaving 13 bases between. CDR3 residues: CASSWTGGGGANVLTF. The CDR3 region has the DNA TGCGCCAGCAGCTGGACCGGGGGCGGTGGGGCCAACGTCCTGACTTTC.

For this clone: The same CDR3 can be traced to other DNA sequences in this sample. The chain links TRBV30 to TRBJ1-5, with D hard to call. The CDR3 sequence is 12 residues long. The germline gives CDR1 GTSNPN, CDR2 SVGIG (reference sequence). V lost 5 bases and J lost 1, with 6 bases in between. CDR3 loop: CAWSGSNQPQHF. DNA of the CDR3: TGTGCCTGGTCCGGGAGCAATCAGCCCCAGCATTTT. Full variable domain (remainder filled in from reference TRBV30 and TRBJ1-5): SQTIHQWPATLVQPVGSPLSLECTVEGTSNPNLYWYRQAAGRGLQLLFYSVGIGQISSEVPQNLSASRPQDRQFILSSKKLLLSDSGFYLCAWSGSNQPQHFGDGTRLSIL.

This sequence joins TRBV11-2 and TRBJ2-2, with 11 bases fitting TRBD2. Germline trimming cut 4 bases from V and 4 bases from J; bases unmatched to any gene: 5. This CDR3 has 16 amino acids. Germline CDR1 reads SGHAT; CDR2 reads FQNNGV. The CDR3 protein is CASSSPGLAATGELFF. The CDR3 coding sequence is TGTGCCAGCAGCTCCCCGGGACTAGCGGCCACCGGGGAGCTGTTTTTT.

This clone is labeled medium-sized (0.01 to 0.1%). This rearrangement joins TRBV4-1 to TRBJ2-1, with D possibly TRBD1 on 6 matching bases. Germline values: CDR1 MGHRA, CDR2 YSYEKL. The CDR3 covers 13 residues. The V end lost 1 base, the J end lost 12 bases, and 13 bases lay between the germline ends. CDR3 amino acids: CASSQGARGRQFF. The CDR3 nucleotides are TGCGCCAGCAGCCAAGGGGCCAGGGGCAGGCAGTTCTTC.

This chain links TRBV10-3 with TRBJ2-4, with 11 bases lining up with TRBD2. This CDR3 has 15 amino acids. From germline, CDR1 is ENHRY and CDR2 SYGVKD. The trim removed 2 bases at V and 6 bases at J, leaving 3 bases unmatched. This CDR3 reads CAISETGTSGNIQYF. CDR3 coding DNA: TGTGCCATCAGTGAGACCGGGACTAGCGGAAACATTCAGTACTTC.

This clone was detected a few times. The genes are TRBV7-9 and TRBJ2-7; D uncertain. The CDR3 consists of 14 residues. Germline V CDR1 and CDR2: SEHNR, FQNEAQ (reference sequence). Trimming cost V 1 base and J 2 bases, with 9 bases left between them. The CDR3 protein is CASSLGSPPYEQYF. The DNA of the CDR3 is TGTGCCAGCAGCTTAGGGTCTCCCCCCTACGAGCAGTACTTC.

V usage is TRBV7-6 and J usage is TRBJ2-7; no clear D gene. The CDR3 sequence is 14 residues long. Germline CDR1 SGHVS, CDR2 FNYEAQ. Deletions cut 1 base from V and 4 bases from J, with 11 bases between. The CDR3 region is CASSLVGVGYEQYF. In nucleotides, the CDR3 is TGTGCCAGCAGCTTAGTCGGCGTTGGGTACGAGCAGTACTTC.

The chain links TRBV6-5 to TRBJ2-7, with 8 bases fitting TRBD2. V lost 2 bases to trimming and J lost 6 bases; unmatched junction nucleotides: 9. The CDR3 spans 15 residues. The germline V gene encodes CDR1 MNHEY and CDR2 SVGAGI. The CDR3 is CASSYGTRGHREQYF. The CDR3 region has the DNA TGTGCCAGCAGTTACGGGACTAGAGGACACCGCGAGCAGTACTTC.

The genes are TRBV29-1 and TRBJ1-1, with D unclear. V lost 8 bases to trimming and J lost 7 bases, with 14 bases between them. The CDR3 length is 11 residues. Germline V gives CDR1 SQVTM, CDR2 ANQGSEA. CDR3 sequence reads: CSTALGFEAFF. CDR3 bases: TGCAGCACAGCCCTAGGGTTTGAAGCTTTCTTT. The full variable domain, in which reference TRBV29-1 and TRBJ1-1 provide the parts outside the CDR3, is SAVISQKPSRDICQRGTSLTIQCQVDSQVTMMFWYRQQPGQSLTLIATANQGSEATYESGFVIDKFPISRPNLTFSTLTVSNMSPEDSSIYLCSTALGFEAFFGQGTRLTVV.

This clone was counted a few times. V and J are TRBV7-8 and TRBJ2-5, with a possible D match to TRBD1 (6 bases). Germline CDR1 is SGHVS and CDR2 is FQNEAQ. The CDR3 spans 15 residues. V shed 2 bases and J shed 4 bases, with 14 bases lying between them. CDR3 amino acids: CASSLWDTGPETQYF. The CDR3, as DNA: TGTGCCAGCAGCTTATGGGACACTGGCCCAGAGACCCAGTACTTC.

This rearrangement joins TRBV27 to TRBJ2-7; 7 bases fit TRBD1. The CDR3 totals 15 residues. CDR1 is MNHEY, CDR2 SMNVEV, per germline (reference sequence). J was trimmed by 2 bases and V by 2 bases; bases with no gene match: 6. The CDR3 nucleotides read TGTGCCAGCAGTTTACTCCCACAGGGGACCTACGAGCAGTACTTC. Translating it yields CASSLLPQGTYEQYF.